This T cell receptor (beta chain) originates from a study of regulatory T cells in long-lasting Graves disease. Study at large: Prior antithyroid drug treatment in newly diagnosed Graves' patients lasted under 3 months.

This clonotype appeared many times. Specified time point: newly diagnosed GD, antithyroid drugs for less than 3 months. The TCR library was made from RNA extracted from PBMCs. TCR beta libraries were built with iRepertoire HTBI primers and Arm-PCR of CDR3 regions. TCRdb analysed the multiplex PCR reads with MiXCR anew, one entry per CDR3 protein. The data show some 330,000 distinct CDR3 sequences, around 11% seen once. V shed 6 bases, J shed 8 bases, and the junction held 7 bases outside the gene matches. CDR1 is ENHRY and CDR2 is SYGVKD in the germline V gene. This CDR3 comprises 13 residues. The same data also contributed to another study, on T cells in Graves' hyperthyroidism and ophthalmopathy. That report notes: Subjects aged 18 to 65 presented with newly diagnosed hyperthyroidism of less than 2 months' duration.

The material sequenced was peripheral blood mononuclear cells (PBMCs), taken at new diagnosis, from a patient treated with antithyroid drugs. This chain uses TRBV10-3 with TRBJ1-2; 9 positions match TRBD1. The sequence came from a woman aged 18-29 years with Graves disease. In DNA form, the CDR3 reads TGTGCCATCAGGATACAGGGGGCGTGGGGCTACACCTTC. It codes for CAIRIQGAWGYTF.